The rows below give T cell receptor beta chains drawn from one sample of a study of OX40 agonist ivuxolimab in advanced cancers. Sequencing was performed with immunoSEQ multiplex PCR; in TCRdb, only in-frame clones are kept and a portion is missing. In the table there are under 85,000 clones, about 85% of which are singletons. The material sequenced was CD4+ or CD8+ T cells sorted from blood, taken in a trial of the OX40 agonist ivuxolimab. The receptors stem from an adult with an advanced solid tumor such as melanoma, head and neck, liver or kidney cancer. Each CDR3 is given with its conserved first and last residue. A D gene is named only where the DNA matches it firmly. Rows give clone size only sometimes, using once, few, many, or a class for an expanded clone.

J gene: TRBJ2-2; clone size: once; D gene: TRBD1; V gene: TRBV6-1; CDR3 DNA: TGTGCCAGCAGATGGGACAGAAACACCGGGGAGCTGTTTTTT; CDR3 protein: CASRWDRNTGELFF
J gene: TRBJ1-2; clone size: NA; D gene: NA; V gene: TRBV19; CDR3 DNA: TGTGCCAGTAGTTCCGGGTCTGGCCGAGACTATGGCTACACCTTC; CDR3 protein: CASSSGSGRDYGYTF
J gene: TRBJ1-2; clone size: NA; D gene: NA; V gene: TRBV19; CDR3 DNA: TGTGCCAGTAGTATCGATTCTAACTATGGCTACACCTTC; CDR3 protein: CASSIDSNYGYTF
J gene: TRBJ1-6; clone size: few; D gene: TRBD1; V gene: TRBV2; CDR3 DNA: TGTGCCAGCACCTTGGACAGGGGCAATTCACCCCTCCACTTT; CDR3 protein: CASTLDRGNSPLHF
J gene: TRBJ2-3; clone size: NA; D gene: NA; V gene: TRBV7-3; CDR3 DNA: TGTGCCAGTCAGGTCGGCGGGATGACAGATACGCAGTATTTT; CDR3 protein: CASQVGGMTDTQYF
J gene: TRBJ2-7; clone size: NA; D gene: TRBD2; V gene: TRBV6-5; CDR3 DNA: TGTGCCAGCAGTCGGACTAGCGGGGGCCCCTACGAGCAGTACTTC; CDR3 protein: CASSRTSGGPYEQYF
J gene: TRBJ1-3; clone size: NA; D gene: NA; V gene: TRBV25-1; CDR3 DNA: TGTGCCAGCAGTGAATCCCGGACAGTCTCTGGAAACACCATATATTTT; CDR3 protein: CASSESRTVSGNTIYF
J gene: TRBJ2-7; clone size: NA; D gene: TRBD1; V gene: TRBV18; CDR3 DNA: TGTGCCAGCTCACCGGAAAAGGGGGCGAGGAAGCAGTACTTC; CDR3 protein: CASSPEKGARKQYF
J gene: TRBJ1-5; clone size: few; D gene: NA; V gene: TRBV7-6; CDR3 DNA: TGTGCCAGCAGCTCGGGTACCGGGACCCAGGGGCCCCAGCATTTT; CDR3 protein: CASSSGTGTQGPQHF
J gene: TRBJ2-7; clone size: few; D gene: TRBD1; V gene: TRBV4-1; CDR3 DNA: TGCGCCAGCAGCCAAAGGGACAGGAGCTCCTACGAGCAGTACTTC; CDR3 protein: CASSQRDRSSYEQYF
J gene: TRBJ2-2; clone size: once; D gene: NA; V gene: TRBV9; CDR3 DNA: TGTGCCAGCAGGAGGGGGTTGGACACCGGGGAGCTGTTTTTT; CDR3 protein: CASRRGLDTGELFF
J gene: TRBJ1-2; clone size: NA; D gene: NA; V gene: TRBV5-4; CDR3 DNA: TGTGCCAGCAGCTTGGCCTTTTCAGGCGATGGCTACACCTTC; CDR3 protein: CASSLAFSGDGYTF
J gene: TRBJ2-1; clone size: once; D gene: TRBD1; V gene: TRBV7-2; CDR3 DNA: TGTGCCAGCAGCTACAGGGGGTCCTACAATGAGCAGTTCTTC; CDR3 protein: CASSYRGSYNEQFF
J gene: TRBJ2-7; clone size: NA; D gene: NA; V gene: TRBV11-3; CDR3 DNA: TGTGCCAGCAGCGGCAGGGTAGAATACGAGCAGTACTTC; CDR3 protein: CASSGRVEYEQYF
J gene: TRBJ1-6; clone size: NA; D gene: NA; V gene: TRBV5-6; CDR3 DNA: TGTGCCAGCAGCTTACCCGGGACCATAAATTCACCCCTCCACTTT; CDR3 protein: CASSLPGTINSPLHF
J gene: TRBJ2-5; clone size: NA; D gene: NA; V gene: TRBV7-2; CDR3 DNA: TGTGCCAGCAGCTCCTCGAGGGAGACCCAGTACTTC; CDR3 protein: CASSSSRETQYF
J gene: TRBJ1-2; clone size: NA; D gene: NA; V gene: TRBV7-6; CDR3 DNA: TGTGCCAGCAGCATCACGACCCCGACAGACAAAGGCCGGAGCTTATATGGCTACACCTTC; CDR3 protein: CASSITTPTDKGRSLYGYTF
J gene: TRBJ2-7; clone size: NA; D gene: NA; V gene: TRBV7-2; CDR3 DNA: TGTGCCAGCAGCTTGACGTCGGACGAGCAGTACTTC; CDR3 protein: CASSLTSDEQYF
J gene: TRBJ1-1; clone size: NA; D gene: NA; V gene: TRBV7-2; CDR3 DNA: TGTGCCAGCAGCTTAGAGAGGAACACTGAAGCTTTCTTT; CDR3 protein: CASSLERNTEAFF
J gene: TRBJ2-5; clone size: once; D gene: TRBD1; V gene: TRBV4-3; CDR3 DNA: TGCGCCAGCAGCCGAGCGGGACAGGGACCTCAAGAGACCCAGTACTTC; CDR3 protein: CASSRAGQGPQETQYF
J gene: TRBJ2-7; clone size: NA; D gene: NA; V gene: TRBV5-1; CDR3 DNA: TGCGCCAGCAGCTTGAGAGGGGGAGGGCCCGTCTACGAGCAGTACTTC; CDR3 protein: CASSLRGGGPVYEQYF
J gene: TRBJ1-1; clone size: NA; D gene: TRBD1; V gene: TRBV9; CDR3 DNA: TGTGCCAGCAGCTTTACCCCAGGGGGCCCTAAGGAAGCTTTCTTT; CDR3 protein: CASSFTPGGPKEAFF
J gene: TRBJ2-1; clone size: NA; D gene: NA; V gene: TRBV6-1; CDR3 DNA: TGTGCCAGCGGGCTAGAGAAGGGGAATGAGCAGTTCTTC; CDR3 protein: CASGLEKGNEQFF
J gene: TRBJ1-1; clone size: NA; D gene: NA; V gene: TRBV13; CDR3 DNA: TGTGCCAGCAGCTTAGGCCTCAGGGCGGCTTTGAACACTGAAGCTTTCTTT; CDR3 protein: CASSLGLRAALNTEAFF
J gene: TRBJ1-6; clone size: NA; D gene: NA; V gene: TRBV18; CDR3 DNA: TGTGCCAGCTCAACCACGGCGGGGGCGAGTAATTCACCCCTCCACTTT; CDR3 protein: CASSTTAGASNSPLHF
J gene: TRBJ2-5; clone size: NA; D gene: TRBD1; V gene: TRBV5-1; CDR3 DNA: TGCGCCAGCACCTTCCGTACCGGGACAGGTCAAGAGACCCAGTACTTC; CDR3 protein: CASTFRTGTGQETQYF
J gene: TRBJ2-7; clone size: NA; D gene: NA; V gene: TRBV7-9; CDR3 DNA: TGTGCCAGCAGCAGGGACCTGGGCTACGAGCAGTACTTC; CDR3 protein: CASSRDLGYEQYF
J gene: TRBJ1-2; clone size: NA; D gene: NA; V gene: TRBV5-4; CDR3 DNA: TGTGCCAGCAGCGGCATGGCAGCTTCTAACTATGGCTACACCTTC; CDR3 protein: CASSGMAASNYGYTF
J gene: TRBJ1-2; clone size: once; D gene: NA; V gene: TRBV6-1; CDR3 DNA: TGTGCCAGCAGTGAAGGGAGAACACTCTATGGCTACACCTTC; CDR3 protein: CASSEGRTLYGYTF